Listed below are T cell receptor beta chains from one sample, sequenced in a study of read filtering for tumor transcriptome and immune sequencing. MiXCR, applied by TCRdb to the reads, yields one record per CDR3 protein. There are 100,000 to 150,000 distinct CDR3 sequences in the sample; about 13% occur only once, and around 8.3% lies in the top ten. The specimen sequenced was a population of CD138-negative cells sorted from bone marrow. The receptor source for this set is a donor aged 40 or older with multiple myeloma. The CDR3 runs from the conserved cysteine through the conserved F or W. Each record gives: J gene, V gene, clone size, CDR3 length, D gene, CDR3 protein, CDR3 DNA. A D gene is named only where the DNA matches it firmly. Clone size, where shown, is once, few, many, or a class for clones that have expanded.

J: TRBJ2-1
V: TRBV5-1
size: many
length: 16
D: TRBD2
CDR3: CASSLQSSGSTYEQFF
DNA: TGCGCCAGCAGCTTGCAGTCTAGCGGGAGTACCTATGAGCAGTTCTTC

J: TRBJ2-1
V: TRBV30
size: many
length: 12
D: TRBD2
CDR3: CASGLAANEQFF
DNA: TGTGCCTCGGGACTAGCGGCCAATGAGCAGTTCTTC

J: TRBJ2-3
V: TRBV11-3
size: many
length: 13
D: NA
CDR3: CASSPNSGDTQYF
DNA: TGTGCCAGCAGCCCCAATAGCGGAGATACGCAGTATTTT

J: TRBJ2-7
V: TRBV27
size: many
length: 16
D: TRBD1
CDR3: CASSLAPGQSTIEQYF
DNA: TGTGCCAGCAGTTTAGCGCCGGGACAGAGTACGATAGAGCAGTACTTC

J: TRBJ2-7
V: TRBV10-3
size: many
length: 16
D: NA
CDR3: CAISDWGPEVSYEQYF
DNA: TGTGCCATCAGTGATTGGGGACCCGAGGTCTCCTACGAGCAGTACTTC

J: TRBJ1-3
V: TRBV20-1
size: NA
length: 16
D: NA
CDR3: CSARDLLVSSGNTIYF
DNA: TGCAGTGCTAGAGATCTCTTGGTCAGCTCTGGAAACACCATATATTTT

J: TRBJ2-1
V: TRBV5-5
size: NA
length: 15
D: TRBD2
CDR3: CASSFSGGGYNEQFF
DNA: TGTGCCAGCAGCTTTAGCGGGGGGGGCTACAATGAGCAGTTCTTC

J: TRBJ2-7
V: TRBV20-1
size: many
length: 14
D: NA
CDR3: CSAEPTTGSYEQYF
DNA: TGCAGTGCTGAACCGACGACAGGATCCTACGAGCAGTACTTC

J: TRBJ1-5
V: TRBV24-1
size: many
length: 14
D: TRBD1
CDR3: CATSDPGQIQPQHF
DNA: TGTGCCACCAGTGATCCGGGACAGATACAGCCCCAGCATTTT

J: TRBJ2-5
V: TRBV6-5
size: many
length: 15
D: NA
CDR3: CASSRTRGGQETQYF
DNA: TGTGCCAGCAGTCGAACACGGGGCGGGCAAGAGACCCAGTACTTC

J: TRBJ2-1
V: TRBV27
size: many
length: 16
D: TRBD2
CDR3: CASSELAGKAYNEQFF
DNA: TGTGCCAGCAGCGAACTAGCGGGCAAGGCCTACAATGAGCAGTTCTTC

J: TRBJ2-1
V: TRBV10-3
size: many
length: 14
D: TRBD2
CDR3: CAASGTSGNNEQFF
DNA: TGTGCCGCGTCCGGGACTAGCGGGAACAATGAGCAGTTCTTC

J: TRBJ2-1
V: TRBV6-1
size: many
length: 15
D: TRBD2
CDR3: CASRGTSSSYNEQFF
DNA: TGTGCCAGCAGGGGGACTAGCAGCTCCTACAATGAGCAGTTCTTC

J: TRBJ1-1
V: TRBV6-2/TRBV6-3
size: many
length: 13
D: NA
CDR3: CASSSVQGPQAFF
DNA: TGTGCCAGCAGTTCCGTTCAGGGACCCCAAGCTTTCTTT

J: TRBJ2-7
V: TRBV20-1
size: many
length: 13
D: NA
CDR3: CSARGLNSYEQYF
DNA: TGCAGTGCCAGAGGGTTAAACTCCTACGAGCAGTACTTC

J: TRBJ1-1
V: TRBV6-6
size: few
length: 13
D: NA
CDR3: CASSSAGVTEAFF
DNA: TGTGCCAGCAGTTCCGCAGGGGTCACTGAAGCTTTCTTT

J: TRBJ2-1
V: TRBV11-2
size: many
length: 11
D: NA
CDR3: CASRWTGEQFF
DNA: TGTGCCAGCAGATGGACGGGTGAGCAGTTCTTC

J: TRBJ1-6
V: TRBV7-9
size: many
length: 12
D: NA
CDR3: CASSLQDSPLHF
DNA: TGTGCCAGCAGCCTTCAGGATTCACCCCTCCACTTT

J: TRBJ2-2
V: TRBV23-1
size: NA
length: 14
D: NA
CDR3: CTPTPLTNTGELFF
DNA: TGCACCCCCACGCCTCTTACGAACACCGGGGAGCTGTTTTTT

J: TRBJ1-2
V: TRBV7-2
size: many
length: 14
D: NA
CDR3: CASRPRGQSDGYTF
DNA: TGTGCCAGCAGGCCGAGAGGACAATCCGATGGCTACACCTTC

J: TRBJ1-1
V: TRBV11-2
size: many
length: 20
D: TRBD1
CDR3: CASSLARTGGGMMRNTEAFF
DNA: TGTGCCAGCAGCTTAGCCCGGACAGGGGGCGGAATGATGCGGAACACTGAAGCTTTCTTT

J: TRBJ2-7
V: TRBV27
size: NA
length: 11
D: NA
CDR3: CASSRGYQQYF
DNA: TGTGCCAGCTCCCGAGGCTACCAGCAGTACTTC

J: TRBJ2-7
V: TRBV6-2/TRBV6-3
size: many
length: 15
D: TRBD2
CDR3: CASSPLSGRGYEQYF
DNA: TGTGCCAGCAGTCCCCTTAGCGGGAGGGGCTACGAGCAGTACTTC

J: TRBJ2-2
V: TRBV10-3
size: many
length: 15
D: TRBD2
CDR3: CAISDAGRDTGELFF
DNA: TGTGCCATCAGTGACGCGGGGAGGGACACCGGGGAGCTGTTTTTT

J: TRBJ2-7
V: TRBV27
size: many
length: 14
D: NA
CDR3: CASSPTRVPYEQYF
DNA: TGTGCCAGCAGTCCCACTAGGGTTCCCTACGAGCAGTACTTC

J: TRBJ2-1
V: TRBV5-1
size: many
length: 15
D: NA
CDR3: CASSLVSNSYNEQFF
DNA: TGCGCCAGCAGCTTGGTATCCAACAGCTACAATGAGCAGTTCTTC

J: TRBJ2-3
V: TRBV6-2/TRBV6-3
size: many
length: 11
D: NA
CDR3: CASSYPDTQYF
DNA: TGTGCCAGCAGTTATCCAGATACGCAGTATTTT

J: TRBJ2-3
V: TRBV11-2
size: many
length: 14
D: NA
CDR3: CASSVSSHTDTQYF
DNA: TGTGCCAGCAGCGTTAGTTCCCACACAGATACGCAGTATTTT